This TCR beta chain was recorded in a study of cytomegalovirus exposure and HLA in healthy donors. Notes on the study in general: A later analysis reportedly identified an Asian-associated ancestry cluster as carrying fewer N-insertions than the roughly 670-donor mean.

A word on this clone: Its antigen is not known. At one of its ends the junction is not consistent with the germline gene, which may arise from a read error.

Germline V gene sequence: CDR1 SGDLS, CDR2 YYNGEE. The CDR3 is made up of 18 amino acids. PCR employed 60 Vbeta and 13 Jbeta primers. TCRdb keeps only in-frame clones here, not all; method: immunoSEQ multiplex PCR. The sample contains 150,000 or so clones, 80% to 90% of which appear only once. The chain links TRBV9 to TRBJ2-6; 12 positions match TRBD1. Source material: PBMCs. The receptor was derived from a man aged 18 to 29 in good health and CMV-seropositive. CDR3 sequence (DNA): TGTGCCAGCAGCGGAACGGGACAGGGGGCATCTGGGGCCAACGGCCTGACTTTC. Amino acids: CASSGTGQGASGANGLTF.